This T cell receptor beta chain was observed in a study of identical twins. Whole-study results and caveats: For cord blood, abundant beta clonotypes had fewer insertions, unlike memory repertoires, which showed none. Sharing of beta out-of-frame sequences by twins showed a weaker excess.

In its sample, this clonotype was seen a few times. Its antigen is unidentified. Healthy Caucasians, and only they, were the donors. Unique molecular identifiers were present on cDNA, and template switching added a universal primer site. MiXCR, run by TCRdb on the 5' RACE reads, gives a single entry per CDR3 protein. The top ten hold roughly 8.9% of the sample, which has 400,000 or so distinct CDR3 sequences, around 9.7% seen once. Source material: naive T cells sorted from blood. This clonotype was obtained from a woman aged 45 to 65 in good health.

The CDR3 loop reads CASSSQLAPGEQFF. As DNA, the CDR3 is TGTGCCAGCAGTTCTCAACTAGCCCCGGGTGAGCAGTTCTTC. The chain employs TRBV27 and TRBJ2-1; a possible D gene is TRBD2 (6 bases). Trimming removed 4 bases from V and 9 bases from J, with 16 bases in between. Per germline, CDR1 MNHEY and CDR2 SMNVEV (reference sequence). The CDR3 loop spans 14 amino acids.